A single sample gave rise to the 25 T cell receptor beta chains below, sequenced in a study of blood T cell repertoires in COVID-19. Assay: immunoSEQ multiplex PCR; the TCRdb copy retains only in-frame clones and omits some. Among hundreds of thousands of clones, about 91% were seen once, and the ten largest hold around 1.2%. The sample was PBMCs or T cells enriched from blood (not recorded which). The receptors derive from a woman aged 40 to 50 with acute COVID-19.

This rearrangement joins TRBV5-4 to TRBJ1-3; no clear D. V was shortened by 4 bases and J by 0 bases, with 14 bases between the two germline ends. The CDR3 totals 16 residues. In germline, CDR1 is SGHNT, CDR2 YYREEE (reference sequence). Here the CDR3 DNA reads TGTGCCAGCAGCCTGGGAGGCCATTCCTCTGGAAACACCATATATTTT. Protein product: CASSLGGHSSGNTIYF. Drawing the rest from reference TRBV5-4 and TRBJ1-3, the complete variable domain is ETGVTQSPTHLIKTRGQQVTLRCSSQSGHNTVSWYQQALGQGPQFIFQYYREEENGRGNFPPRFSGLQFPNYSSELNVNALELDDSALYLCASSLGGHSSGNTIYFGEGSWLTVV.

The chain links TRBV10-3 to TRBJ2-5; 12 positions match TRBD2. V gave up 11 bases and J gave up 2 bases; unmatched junction bases: 6. There are 14 residues in the CDR3. Germline V lookup: CDR1 ENHRY, CDR2 SYGVKD. In DNA form, the CDR3 reads TGTGCCTCCAGGACTAGCGGGATACAAGAGACCCAGTACTTC. Translating it yields CASRTSGIQETQYF.

This rearrangement joins TRBV9 to TRBJ1-2; D is unresolved. Trimming pared 0 bases from V and 6 bases from J, leaving 9 bases between. The CDR3 totals 13 residues. CDR1 and CDR2 (germline): SGDLS, YYNGEE. In nucleotides, the CDR3 is TGTGCCAGCAGCGTAGGGTGGGAGCATGGCTACACCTTC. Its translation: CASSVGWEHGYTF.

V and J are TRBV11-2 and TRBJ2-3; 8 nucleotides align to TRBD2. The CDR3 covers 18 residues. The V gene end was trimmed by 0 bases and the J gene end by 2 bases; junction bases not matched to a gene: 10. Per the germline V gene, CDR1 is SGHAT and CDR2 is FQNNGV. The CDR3 DNA follows: TGTGCCAGCAGCTTAGATCTGGGTAGCGGGGTTACCACAGATACGCAGTATTTT. Translation gives CASSLDLGSGVTTDTQYF.

This chain links TRBV4-3 with TRBJ1-4, with 9 bases matching TRBD1. From germline, CDR1 is LGHNA and CDR2 YSLEER. Unmatched junction bases numbered 8, after V lost 1 base and J lost 8 bases. The CDR3 is 16 amino acids. This chain's CDR3 is CASSQGGQGREEKLFF. The CDR3 nucleotides are TGCGCCAGCAGCCAAGGGGGACAGGGCAGGGAGGAAAAACTGTTTTTT.

The chain joins TRBV4-2 to TRBJ2-7; D uncertain. CDR3 size: 11 residues. Germline V CDR1 and CDR2: LGHNA, YNFKEQ. Trimming took off 3 bases at V and 5 bases at J, with 5 bases between the two ends. The DNA of the CDR3 is TGTGCCAGCAGCCACTCAGACGAGCAGTACTTC. It specifies CASSHSDEQYF.

The rearrangement joins TRBV6-2 or TRBV6-3 to TRBJ2-1; D unclear. Trimming left V 4 bases short and J 0 bases short, with 13 bases between. The CDR3 is made up of 16 amino acids. Germline V CDR1 and CDR2: MNHEY, SVGEGT. The CDR3 DNA reads as TGTGCCAGCAGTTCCCCCGTTATAGTCTCCTACAATGAGCAGTTCTTC. It specifies CASSSPVIVSYNEQFF.

The V gene is TRBV4-1, the J gene TRBJ2-2; 10 nucleotides line up with TRBD2. From germline, CDR1 is MGHRA and CDR2 YSYEKL. Losses at the gene ends were 1 base for V and 7 bases for J; bases not matched to a gene: 15. The CDR3 covers 19 residues. The chain's CDR3 is CASSQVGGLAGVRGGELFF. CDR3 DNA: TGCGCCAGCAGCCAAGTAGGGGGGCTAGCGGGAGTCCGGGGCGGGGAGCTGTTTTTT.

The chain has TRBV9 and TRBJ2-5; 8 positions match TRBD2. The length of the CDR3 is 14 residues. Germline CDR1 reads SGDLS; CDR2 reads YYNGEE. V shed 4 bases and J 1 base; nucleotides not matched to a gene: 3. Here the CDR3 reads CASSSTSGQETQYF. The CDR3 nucleotides are TGTGCCAGCAGCTCCACTAGCGGCCAAGAGACCCAGTACTTC.

The sample holds one count of this clone. This chain links TRBV5-1 with TRBJ2-5; 11 nucleotides match TRBD2. Losses at the gene ends were 0 bases for V and 3 bases for J; bases not matched to a gene: 10. Germline loops: CDR1 SGHRS, CDR2 YFSETQ. CDR3 size: 18 residues. The CDR3 DNA sequence: TGCGCCAGCAGCTTGGGACTAGCGGGAACTCCCGGCGAAGAGACCCAGTACTTC. It is translated as CASSLGLAGTPGEETQYF.

This clone occurred a few times. The V call is TRBV7-2, the J call TRBJ2-3, with 9 bases lining up with TRBD2. The CDR3 has 18 amino acids. V trimming: 2 bases; J trimming: 1 base; junction bases outside the gene matches: 10. Germline-derived CDR1 and CDR2 are SGHTA and FQGNSA. Here the CDR3 DNA reads TGTGCCAGCAGCTTATGGGCTAGCGGGGCCCTCGGCACAGATACGCAGTATTTT. As protein: CASSLWASGALGTDTQYF.

This rearrangement joins TRBV25-1 to TRBJ1-3; D is perhaps TRBD1 (5 bases). The CDR3 has 15 residues. Looked up from germline, CDR1 is MGHDK and CDR2 is SYGVNS. Trimming stripped 3 bases from V and 0 bases from J, with 9 bases between. The CDR3 here is CASSDTTVSGNTIYF. CDR3 nucleotide sequence: TGTGCCAGCAGTGACACGACAGTCTCTGGAAACACCATATATTTT.

V and J are TRBV24-1 and TRBJ2-2, with 8 bases lining up with TRBD2. V shed 7 bases and J 7 bases; nucleotides not matched to a gene: 7. Germline CDR1 reads KGHDR; CDR2 reads SFDVKD. There are 14 residues in the CDR3. CDR3 residues: CATRAGGRHGELFF. Here the CDR3 DNA reads TGTGCCACCAGGGCGGGGGGCAGGCACGGGGAGCTGTTTTTT.

This clone was found a few times. The V gene is TRBV27, the J gene TRBJ2-7; TRBD2 might be the D (6 bases). Trimming removed 4 bases at V and 9 bases at J, with 16 bases between. This CDR3 is 13 amino acids long. The germline CDR1 and CDR2 sequences are MNHEY and SMNVEV (reference sequence). Written as DNA, the CDR3 is TGTGCCAGCAGTTCGACTAGGGTAGGTCTGCAGTACGTC. It is translated as CASSSTRVGLQYV.

The chain has TRBV6-4 and TRBJ1-1; 9 nucleotides align to TRBD1. The CDR3 covers 12 residues. V shed 4 bases and J 12 bases; nucleotides not matched to a gene: 6. Germline CDR1 is MRHNA and CDR2 is SNTAGT. The CDR3 here is CASSGPGTGSFF. The CDR3 bases are TGTGCCAGCAGTGGTCCCGGGACAGGGTCTTTCTTT.

This chain joins TRBV28 and TRBJ1-1; TRBD1 agrees at 7 bases. The CDR3 consists of 14 residues. CDR1 MDHEN and CDR2 SYDVKM come from the germline V gene. J gave up 1 base and V 6 bases, and 5 bases lay outside the gene matches. The CDR3 loop is CASSPGTENTEAFF. The CDR3 DNA sequence: TGTGCCAGCAGCCCTGGGACAGAGAACACTGAAGCTTTCTTT. Full variable domain (outside the CDR3, taken from reference TRBV28 and TRBJ1-1): DVKVTQSSRYLVKRTGEKVFLECVQDMDHENMFWYRQDPGLGLRLIYFSYDVKMKEKGDIPEGYSVSREKKERFSLILESASTNQTSMYLCASSPGTENTEAFFGQGTRLTVV.

This clone has just a few counts. The genes are TRBV24-1 and TRBJ1-2, with 8 bases lining up with TRBD1. The CDR3 contains 14 residues. The V gene end was trimmed by 4 bases and the J gene end by 8 bases; junction bases not matched to a gene: 8. Germline lookup yields CDR1 KGHDR and CDR2 SFDVKD. The CDR3 DNA sequence: TGTGCCACCAGTGAAACCGGGACAGGTGAAGGCTACACCTTC. Its translation: CATSETGTGEGYTF.

The chain links TRBV27 to TRBJ1-5; D unresolved. V was shortened by 2 bases and J by 1 base, with 9 bases between the two germline ends. Germline V gives CDR1 MNHEY, CDR2 SMNVEV (reference sequence). The CDR3 contains 15 residues. CDR3 coding DNA: TGTGCCAGCAGTTTAGAGAATACGAGCAATCAGCCCCAGCATTTT. Encoded protein: CASSLENTSNQPQHF.

The DNA of the CDR3 is TGTGCCAGCAGCAGGACAGGGGGTTCCTACGAGCAGTACGTC. This translates into CASSRTGGSYEQYV. The rearrangement joins TRBV5-6 to TRBJ2-7, with 10 bases matching TRBD1. The V gene's germline CDR1 is SGHDT and CDR2 YYEEEE. V lost 4 bases and J lost 1; bases outside the gene matches: 2. CDR3 length: 14 residues.

This rearrangement joins TRBV5-1 to TRBJ2-3; a possible D gene is TRBD2 (5 bases). V lost 2 bases to trimming and J lost 3 bases, with 7 bases between them. The V gene's germline CDR1 is SGHRS and CDR2 YFSETQ. The CDR3 is 13 residues long. Here the CDR3 reads CASSFLATDTQYF. The CDR3 region has the DNA TGCGCCAGCAGCTTTCTAGCTACAGATACGCAGTATTTT.

The J gene is TRBJ2-1, the V gene TRBV6-2 or TRBV6-3, with D possibly matching TRBD2 (5 bases). This CDR3 contains 15 residues. The germline CDR1 and CDR2 sequences are MNHEY and SVGEGT. Trimming removed 4 bases from V and 4 bases from J, with 14 bases in between. CDR3: CASSLDAGVYNEQFF. The CDR3 DNA is TGTGCCAGCAGTTTGGATGCCGGGGTTTACAATGAGCAGTTCTTC.

This clone was counted a single time. V usage is TRBV27 and J usage is TRBJ2-7, with D tentatively TRBD1 (6 bases). With 0 bases removed from V and 1 base from J, the gap between germline ends came to 10 bases. This CDR3 has 15 amino acids. Germline V gene data show CDR1 as MNHEY and CDR2 as SMNVEV (reference sequence). The CDR3 DNA sequence: TGTGCCAGCAGTTTATCCCGAGACAGGTCCTACGAGCAGTACTTC. As protein: CASSLSRDRSYEQYF.

V usage is TRBV29-1 and J usage is TRBJ2-7, with 8 bases fitting TRBD1. Germline V gives CDR1 SQVTM, CDR2 ANQGSEA. The CDR3 runs 13 residues. V lost 6 bases, J lost 5 bases, and 9 bases stayed unmatched. The CDR3 here is CSVTGQGLDEQYF. The CDR3 nucleotides are TGCAGCGTAACAGGACAGGGACTTGACGAGCAGTACTTC.

This chain joins TRBV28 and TRBJ1-2; TRBD1 is a possible D gene (5 bases). CDR1 and CDR2 (germline): MDHEN, SYDVKM. Between the trimmed V and J ends, which lost 10 bases and 4 bases, there was a span of 22 bases. The CDR3 is 15 residues long. CDR3 nucleotide sequence: TGTGCCACCCTCCCAGGAGGGAGGGGTGGCTATGGCTACACCTTC. This encodes CATLPGGRGGYGYTF.

The chain uses TRBV2 and TRBJ2-1; 11 bases align to TRBD2. This CDR3 has 15 residues. Germline CDR1 is SNHLY and CDR2 is FYNNEI. V gave up 6 bases and J gave up 8 bases; unmatched junction bases: 9. CDR3 bases: TGTGCCAGCAGAGGCCTAGCGGGAGGTTACCATGAGCAGTTCTTC. Residues: CASRGLAGGYHEQFF.